This T cell receptor beta chain was sequenced in a study of T cell repertoires in aging, cancer and after chemotherapy. Rearranged V-D-J TRB sequences were amplified with a mixed TRB-A/B primer pool. TCRdb itself ran the multiplex PCR reads through MiXCR, one entry per CDR3 protein. Of more than 7,000 distinct CDR3 sequences in the sample, around a third were seen once. J lost 7 bases, V lost 3 bases, and 7 bases had no gene match. The CDR3 runs 15 residues. This clonotype was counted between two and nine times. Peripheral blood genomic DNA, not sorted cells or RNA, was the template. V and J are TRBV12-3 or TRBV12-4 and TRBJ2-1; 9 bases agree with TRBD2. The sequenced sample was blood. The clonotype was recovered from a human donor in good health. As DNA, the CDR3 is TGTGCCAGCAGTTTGGCGGGGGGGGCATGGAATGAGCAGTTCTTC. This encodes CASSLAGGAWNEQFF.